The source of this T cell receptor beta chain is a study of blood T cell repertoires in COVID-19. Participants were aged about 18 to 89 years from more than 20 US areas. Participants' own reports of clinical history determined their cohort assignment. This CDR3 has 14 amino acids. The V segment lost 2 bases and the J segment 4 bases; nucleotides outside the gene matches: 2. Germline CDR1 SGHRS, CDR2 YFSETQ. As originally analysed: Estimation of nucleated cell counts relied on the amplification of reference gene primers. Sequencing was performed with immunoSEQ multiplex PCR; in TCRdb, only in-frame clones are kept and a portion is missing. V and J calls and clone size come straight from that table; D and trimming were deduced from the DNA. The sample yields approximately 270,000 clones, approximately 89% seen once.

This sequence joins TRBV5-1 and TRBJ2-2, with TRBD1 identical over 7 bases. The sequenced sample consisted of PBMCs or T cells enriched from blood (not recorded which). This receptor was obtained from a woman aged 55-75 years who had recovered from COVID-19. CDR3 DNA: TGCGCCAGCAGCTTAACAGGGGCCACCGGGGAGCTGTTTTTT. Translated, it gives CASSLTGATGELFF.